The entry that follows covers one T cell receptor (beta chain) sequence. The target antigen is unknown. This sample stems from a study of blood T cells in healthy people across ages. Study-level points and caveats: Observed TCR beta diversity per million T cells went down as age went up. This fall followed a roughly linear course with age. Diversity estimates drawn from one million T cells were deemed underestimates.

The authors ran a second PCR of about 7 to 11 cycles using a sample-barcoded 5' primer and a J-beta primer mix. In TCRdb, the 5' RACE reads were re-called with MiXCR into one record per CDR3 protein. Here the sample spans 800,000 to 950,000 distinct CDR3 sequences, just under 30% being singletons. This CDR3 comprises 15 residues. Germline V lookup: CDR1 SGHTA, CDR2 FQGNSA. V lost 1 base and J 2 bases, leaving 12 bases between the germline ends. Each sample gave at least 6.5 million isolated PBMCs. These data also formed part of another study, on T cells of mothers and their children.

The rearrangement links TRBV7-2 to TRBJ2-7; D call uncertain. The specimen sequenced was blood. The TCR sequence derives from a woman in her 40s in good health. DNA of the CDR3: TGTGCCAGCAGCTTAGAGGTCCAGGAGACCTACGAGCAGTACTTC. This sequence encodes CASSLEVQETYEQYF.